This T cell receptor beta chain was observed in a study of T cell repertoires in ileal Crohn's disease. Study information: Surgery for a complication: stricturing in approximately 60%, penetrating in about 39%.

Included were adult ileal or ileocolonic Crohn's patients indicated for ileocolonic resection. With regard to this clone: Its antigen is currently unknown.

Study observations and caveats: All patients with clonality above 26.8% had endoscopic recurrence.

Assay used: immunoSEQ multiplex PCR; TCRdb lists only in-frame clones, some missing. The data show a few thousand clones, roughly 77% seen once. The CDR3 consists of 14 residues. Germline V gene data show CDR1 as LGHNA and CDR2 as YNFKEQ. Trimming stripped 1 base from V and 6 bases from J, with 13 bases between. The receptor was derived from an adult with Crohn's disease. V and J are TRBV4-2 and TRBJ2-7; a weak D match, TRBD1 (6 bases). Source material: ileal tissue. CDR3 loop: CASSQGQGSREQYF. CDR3 sequence (DNA): TGTGCCAGCAGCCAAGGCCAGGGGTCACGCGAGCAGTACTTC.